This TCR beta chain derives from a study of blood T cell repertoires in COVID-19. About the research overall: The United States, Italy and Spain were the sources of the acute and convalescent COVID-19 samples. Sample material is recorded as cDNA or gDNA derived from T cells, B-cell-depleted T cells, or PBMCs.

The CDR3 consists of 17 residues. Germline loops: CDR1 KGHDR, CDR2 SFDVKD. The ends lost 4 bases at V and 3 bases at J; junction bases unmatched: 10. Measured with immunoSEQ multiplex PCR; TCRdb has only the in-frame clones, and not every one. The data contain under 200,000 clones, around 85% of them singletons. The V and J genes are TRBV24-1 and TRBJ2-2; 7 bases are shared with TRBD1. Sequenced sample: peripheral blood. The TCR was taken from a man aged 60-69 years with acute or convalescent COVID-19. The CDR3 here is CATSDPGQVFHTGELFF. The CDR3 DNA reads as TGTGCCACCAGTGACCCTGGACAGGTATTCCACACCGGGGAGCTGTTTTTT.